The rows below give T cell receptor beta chains drawn from one sample of a study of human T cells and chemical hapten exposure. TCRdb independently ran MiXCR on the RACE reads; one entry per CDR3 protein. In the table there are roughly 94,000 distinct CDR3 sequences, 7.5% to 10% of which are singletons. The sample here was whole blood, taken in connection with sensitization to the hapten diphenylcyclopropenone (DPC). The origin of the receptors is a woman aged 40 to 49 with alopecia areata. Some clones in this sample may be carry-over from other donors' samples. Each CDR3 is given with its conserved first and last residue.

CASRSGLAGFSYEQYF	16	TRBV27	TRBJ2-7
CASSLGAGVISEYNEQFF	18	TRBV7-8	TRBJ2-1
CASSRQGMGNQPQHF	15	TRBV11-2	TRBJ1-5
CASSSGTSGSREQYF	15	TRBV28	TRBJ2-7
CASSRGGGLPYEQYF	15	TRBV6-1	TRBJ2-7
CASSLDGSDGETQYF	15	TRBV5-1	TRBJ2-5
CASSPMGPKDTQYF	14	TRBV6-5	TRBJ2-3
CASSLVSSPLHF	12	TRBV7-9	TRBJ1-6
CASSPLAGGDTQYF	14	TRBV18	TRBJ2-3
CASGEALGRVVYEQYF	16	TRBV6-1	TRBJ2-7
CASSLSSWVRDDWLSTEAFF	20	TRBV28	TRBJ1-1
CASSYRLAGVGSYEQYF	17	TRBV6-2/TRBV6-3	TRBJ2-7
CSARQIQETQYF	12	TRBV20-1	TRBJ2-5
CATGLVNTGELFF	13	TRBV6-1	TRBJ2-2
CASSQDRTEQYF	12	TRBV3-1	TRBJ2-7
CAWSRGLNTGELFF	14	TRBV30	TRBJ2-2
CASSLWTSGRTYNEQFF	17	TRBV10-2	TRBJ2-1
CASSLGQGRDQPQHF	15	TRBV6-5	TRBJ1-5
CASSPSGRAKSGELFF	16	TRBV28	TRBJ2-2
CASSFWGDRNQPQHF	15	TRBV28	TRBJ1-5
CASSPGGLAGNEQFF	15	TRBV6-2/TRBV6-3	TRBJ2-1
CASSPPTDQGYGYTF	15	TRBV18	TRBJ1-2
CASSQDRGRETQYF	14	TRBV13	TRBJ2-5
CSVRGLAGSRGGTDTQYF	18	TRBV29-1	TRBJ2-3
CASSQWDRGNEQFF	14	TRBV7-9	TRBJ2-1
CASSSRLNSLNSGANVLTF	19	TRBV12-3/TRBV12-4	TRBJ2-6
CASSQRLTGAGELFF	15	TRBV4-3	TRBJ2-2
CRVEGLAYNEQFF	13	TRBV29-1	TRBJ2-1
CAGTRGSKGETQYF	14	TRBV11-2	TRBJ2-5
CASSSPGQGEQYF	13	TRBV7-2	TRBJ2-7
CASSPPLTSGSNEQFF	16	TRBV18	TRBJ2-1
CSALPGGAREKLFF	14	TRBV29-1	TRBJ1-4
CASSPGTGFYEKLFF	15	TRBV28	TRBJ1-4
CASSSGEQMHEQFF	14	TRBV5-1	TRBJ2-1
CASSPPHGENYGYTF	15	TRBV18	TRBJ1-2
CASQQVGYEQYF	12	TRBV28	TRBJ2-7
CASSSQGPVYEQYF	14	TRBV28	TRBJ2-7
CATSDSVGRANEQFF	15	TRBV24-1	TRBJ2-1
CASSLDFLDQETQYF	15	TRBV11-2	TRBJ2-5
CASSVGLARTDTQYF	15	TRBV7-7	TRBJ2-3
CASSYGGLNTEAFF	14	TRBV6-5	TRBJ1-1
CASSSTSGTVNEKLFF	16	TRBV12-3/TRBV12-4	TRBJ1-4
CASSLTRGNEQFF	13	TRBV13	TRBJ2-1
CASSPWTGVNSYEQYF	16	TRBV7-6	TRBJ2-7
CASSRASRNEKLFF	14	TRBV16	TRBJ1-4
CVSSPDAGRPYEQYF	15	TRBV21-1	TRBJ2-7
CASSSRTSGSPYSNTGELFF	20	TRBV7-3	TRBJ2-2
CASSRSLAEQNTGELFF	17	TRBV3-1	TRBJ2-2
CASVLQGGVPQHF	13	TRBV6-1	TRBJ1-5
CASRPGVTYEQYF	13	TRBV28	TRBJ2-7
CATSDRGQGGTTDTQYF	17	TRBV24-1	TRBJ2-3
CSVATDRYNEQFF	13	TRBV29-1	TRBJ2-1
CASSQTRGTRELFF	14	TRBV7-2	TRBJ2-2